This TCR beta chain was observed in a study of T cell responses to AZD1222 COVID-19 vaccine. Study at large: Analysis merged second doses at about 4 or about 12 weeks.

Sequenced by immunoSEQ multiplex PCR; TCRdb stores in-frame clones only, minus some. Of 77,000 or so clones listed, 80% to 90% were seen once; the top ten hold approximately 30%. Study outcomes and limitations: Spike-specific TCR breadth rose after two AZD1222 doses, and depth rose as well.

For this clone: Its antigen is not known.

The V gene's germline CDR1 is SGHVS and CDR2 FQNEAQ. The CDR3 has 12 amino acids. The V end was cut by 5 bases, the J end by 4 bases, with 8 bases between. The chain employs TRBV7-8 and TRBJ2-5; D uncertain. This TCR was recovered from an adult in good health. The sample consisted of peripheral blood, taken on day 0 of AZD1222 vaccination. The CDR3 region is CASSRSGETQYF. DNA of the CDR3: TGTGCCAGCAGCAGAAGTGGAGAGACCCAGTACTTC. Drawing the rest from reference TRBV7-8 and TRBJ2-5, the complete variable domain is GAGVSQSPRYKVAKRGQDVALRCDPISGHVSLFWYQQALGQGPEFLTYFQNEAQLDKSGLPSDRFFAERPEGSVSTLKIQRTQQEDSAVYLCASSRSGETQYFGPGTRLLVL.